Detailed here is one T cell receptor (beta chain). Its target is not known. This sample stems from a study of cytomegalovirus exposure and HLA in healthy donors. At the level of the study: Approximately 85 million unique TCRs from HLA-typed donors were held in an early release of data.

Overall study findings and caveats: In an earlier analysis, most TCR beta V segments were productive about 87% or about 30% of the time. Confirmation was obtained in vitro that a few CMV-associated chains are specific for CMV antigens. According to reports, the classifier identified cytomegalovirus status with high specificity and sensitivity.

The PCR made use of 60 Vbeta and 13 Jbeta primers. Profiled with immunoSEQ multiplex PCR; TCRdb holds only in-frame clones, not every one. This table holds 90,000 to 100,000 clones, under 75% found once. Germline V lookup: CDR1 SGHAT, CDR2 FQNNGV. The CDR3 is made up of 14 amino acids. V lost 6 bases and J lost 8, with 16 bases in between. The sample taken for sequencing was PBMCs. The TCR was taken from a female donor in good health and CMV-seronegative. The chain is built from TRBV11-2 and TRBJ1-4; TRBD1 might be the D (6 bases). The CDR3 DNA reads TGTGCCAGCAGTTCAACTCTAACAGGGGAAAAACTGTTTTTT. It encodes CASSSTLTGEKLFF.